This T cell receptor (beta chain) emerged from a study of blood T cell repertoires in COVID-19. This table comes from immunoSEQ multiplex PCR, and its TCRdb copy is limited to in-frame clones, with some not included. The profile shows about 160,000 clones, 82% of them singletons. This clone showed up just once. The receptor comes from an elderly woman with acute or convalescent COVID-19. Sequencing was carried out using peripheral blood.

CDR3 in DNA: TGTGCCAGCAGCCCCTTCGGTGCGACTCGGGGAGCTTTCTTT. It translates to CASSPFGATRGAFF. The V call is TRBV3-1 (or the pseudogene TRBV3-2), the J call TRBJ1-1; D unclear. There are 14 residues in the CDR3. Trimming cost V 4 bases and J 10 bases, with 19 bases left between them. The germline V gene has CDR1 LGHDT and CDR2 YNNKEL (reference sequence).